This T cell receptor beta chain was captured in a study of tumor-infiltrating T cells and Merkel cell polyomavirus (dated 2017 in TCRdb). Regarding the complete study: CD8+ T cells specific for the Merkel cell polyomavirus KLL epitope were examined in Merkel cell carcinoma patients. Patients presented at varying disease stages and were followed for a median of 2.7 years, with a range of 1. Varied, non-standardized therapies, including chemotherapy, radiation and immunotherapies, were received by the patients. In 14 to 15 samples, TRB sequencing was done on KLL-tetramer-sorted cells from blood or tumor-infiltrating lymphocytes, along with around eleven matched whole-tumor samples. Most whole-tumor samples were obtained as 25-micron curls cut from formalin-fixed, paraffin-embedded tissue blocks. In the whole study, one tumor sample was a frozen nodal tumor digest, and another tumor sample was a flash-frozen core biopsy of a metastasis. Beyond this particular receptor, the publication reports: More unique KLL-specific clonotypes in tumors (roughly 5-120 vs 0-3) was associated with a significant MCC-specific survival advantage (P = 0.0051). Because the study covered only a single viral epitope, T cells targeting other Merkel cell polyomavirus epitopes were not captured. A higher intratumoral fraction of KLL-specific T cells (1.9-18% versus about 0-0.15%) was associated with significantly improved MCC-specific survival. KLL-specific TRB repertoires were diverse and largely private, with only one public clonotype among 390 or so unique sequences, shared by two patients. One limitation of the study is the small sample size (n = 12 patients).

Including cysteine and phenylalanine, the CDR3 has 11 amino acids. Of all the DNA, just the CDR3 is kept, 33 bases in frame from base 1. CDR1 DFQATT and CDR2 SNEGSKA are derived from the germline V gene (reference sequence). A distance of 11 bases separates the germline ends of V and J, which lose 5 bases and 6 bases respectively. To prepare the library, the immunoSEQ multiplex PCR assay was applied. Adaptive Biotechnologies (Seattle, WA) carried out the genomic DNA extraction, TRB sequencing and normalization. Per the authors' processing: To compute clonality, the Shannon entropy of productive TRB sequences was normalized by log2 of unique productive sequences and then subtracted from one. KLL-specific clonotypes in tumors were identified by matching TCRbeta CDR3 amino acid sequences to those from the tetramer-sorted sample of each patient. TCRdb obtained this table from immuneACCESS and retained in-frame rearrangements with V and J assigned. These tables miss some clones; where compared with another copy, unresolved V genes account for less than half of the shortfall, and the remainder is unexplained. That table is the source of V, J and clone size, and D and trimming were worked out from the DNA. The table for this sample lists 25,000 or so clones; 70% to 90% of them were counted only once. The ten largest clones represent around 2.5% of the sample.

All patients' tumors stained robustly positive for Merkel cell polyomavirus Large T antigen by immunohistochemistry. More than 10 Merkel cell carcinoma patients with robust KLL-tetramer+ populations, above 0.04% of CD8+ T cells, in blood and/or cultured TIL were included. All patients were Caucasian, with a median age of roughly 60 years and a range of roughly 45 to 77 years. Lymph node tumors were analyzed for patients with unknown primaries who presented with nodal disease, or when there was not enough primary tissue. As for this clone: Its antigen remains undetermined. Qualities for individual bases were not recorded, and no much larger clone is one base off.

Sequenced input: lymph node tissue. The chain is assembled from TRBV20-1 and TRBJ2-7; the D segment could be TRBD1, given 5 matching bases. The receptor's source is a man over 45 with Merkel cell carcinoma. In nucleotides, the sequence is TGCAGTGCTTATCTAGGGGCCGAGCAGTACTTC. Protein translation: CSAYLGAEQYF.